A selection of T cell receptor beta chains follows, all from one sample in a study of cytomegalovirus exposure and HLA in healthy donors. The protocol was immunoSEQ multiplex PCR, while the TCRdb copy is restricted to in-frame clones and leaves out a portion. Among 80,000 to 95,000 clones listed, roughly 77% were seen once. The sequencing input was PBMCs. These receptors were obtained from a woman aged 40 to 50 in good health and CMV-seropositive. Each CDR3 is given with its conserved first and last residue. The D gene is left open where the match is weak. Where a row states a size, it is once, few, many or the class of an expanded clone; other rows omit it.

TRBV7-9	TRBJ1-4	NA	TRBD1	TGTGCCAGCAGCCCAGACAACGGACAGGAGGTGGAAAAACTGTTTTTT	CASSPDNGQEVEKLFF
TRBV11-2	TRBJ1-2	NA	NA	TGTGCCAGCAGCTTGGGAGGGGTGGGTGATGGCTACACCTTC	CASSLGGVGDGYTF
TRBV7-3	TRBJ2-6	NA	NA	TGTGCCAGCAGCTCAAAAGCGTCTGGGGCCAACGTCCTGACTTTC	CASSSKASGANVLTF
TRBV5-6	TRBJ2-7	NA	NA	TGTGCCAGCAGCCCAAGAAGCGGCTCCTACGAGCAGTACTTC	CASSPRSGSYEQYF
TRBV30	TRBJ1-1	NA	NA	TGTGCCTGGAGTGTGGGGGGAGGCGGCACTGAAGCTTTCTTT	CAWSVGGGGTEAFF
TRBV2	TRBJ2-6	NA	TRBD1	TGTGCCAGCAGGTCGGACAGGACCCTCTCTGGGGCCAACGTCCTGACTTTC	CASRSDRTLSGANVLTF
TRBV13	TRBJ2-1	NA	TRBD2	TGTGCCAGCAGCCCCCGGACTAGCGGGGGAAGGAATGAGCAGTTCTTC	CASSPRTSGGRNEQFF
TRBV11-2	TRBJ2-1	NA	TRBD2	TGTGCCAGCAGCTTAGGGAGGGGAAGTGGCGGGAGGGCGGACAATGAGCAGTTCTTC	CASSLGRGSGGRADNEQFF
TRBV6-1	TRBJ2-1	NA	NA	TGTGCCAGCAGTGAAGCGCCCGGGGGCAATGAGCAGTTCTTC	CASSEAPGGNEQFF
TRBV14	TRBJ2-5	NA	TRBD2	TGTGCCAGCAGCCAAGTTGGGCTAGCGGGGGGGAAAGAGACCCAGTACTTC	CASSQVGLAGGKETQYF
TRBV29-1	TRBJ2-2	few	TRBD2	TGCAGCGTTCTAGCGGGGGGCCCCCGAAACACCGGGGAGCTGTTTTTT	CSVLAGGPRNTGELFF
TRBV13	TRBJ2-3	NA	TRBD2	TGTGCCAGCAGCTCCGTGACTAGCGGGGGTAGCACAGATACGCAGTATTTT	CASSSVTSGGSTDTQYF
TRBV9	TRBJ2-1	NA	TRBD2	TGTGCCAGCAGCGCGGGACTAGCGGATCTCCCCGCATACAATGAGCAGTTCTTC	CASSAGLADLPAYNEQFF
TRBV7-8	TRBJ1-1	NA	NA	TGTGCCAGCAGCCCGCGGGAGAGGAGCGACATGAACACTGAAGCTTTCTTT	CASSPRERSDMNTEAFF
TRBV11-2	TRBJ2-3	NA	NA	TGTGCCAGCAGCTTAGCTCTAGATACGCAGTATTTT	CASSLALDTQYF
TRBV5-4	TRBJ1-1	NA	NA	TGTGCCAGCAGCTTGGGGGAGGGTGCGAACACTGAAGCTTTCTTT	CASSLGEGANTEAFF
TRBV28	TRBJ1-1	NA	NA	TGTGCCAGCAACACCCCAACACGGACGTCTAACTCGAGGGACACTGAAGCTTTCTTT	CASNTPTRTSNSRDTEAFF
TRBV20-1	TRBJ1-2	NA	TRBD1	TGCAGTGCTAAGACAGGGGATGGCTACACCTTC	CSAKTGDGYTF
TRBV7-6	TRBJ1-5	NA	NA	TGTGCCAGCAGCCCCGGGGTCAATCAGCCCCAGCATTTT	CASSPGVNQPQHF
TRBV4-3	TRBJ1-1	few	NA	TGCGCCAGCAGCCAAGGAGGGGGATTAACTTGGACTGAAGCTTTCTTT	CASSQGGGLTWTEAFF
TRBV9	TRBJ1-2	NA	NA	TGTGCCAGCAGCTCTGAAGGGACTGACTACGGCTACACCTTC	CASSSEGTDYGYTF
TRBV29-1	TRBJ1-2	NA	TRBD1	TGCAGCGCCTTCCCCCGGGACAGGGGGTATGGCTACACCTTC	CSAFPRDRGYGYTF
TRBV5-6	TRBJ1-1	NA	NA	TGTGCCAGCAGCTTTTCTCCGTCTGAAGCTTTCTTT	CASSFSPSEAFF
TRBV5-1	TRBJ2-7	NA	NA	TGCGCCAGCAGCTCACAGAATTCCTACGAGCAGTACTTC	CASSSQNSYEQYF
TRBV9	TRBJ1-2	NA	TRBD1	TGTGCCAGCAGCGGGACAGGGGCGATGGGAGGCTACACCTTC	CASSGTGAMGGYTF
TRBV6-6	TRBJ2-7	once	TRBD1	TGTGCCAGCAGTTCCACCGGGACAGGGGGATACGAGCAGTACTTC	CASSSTGTGGYEQYF
TRBV28	TRBJ1-5	NA	NA	TGTGCCAGCAGTTCACGGACAAAGATGATCCAGCCCCAGCATTTT	CASSSRTKMIQPQHF
TRBV6-1	TRBJ1-5	NA	NA	TGTGCCAGCAGTGAAGTGCGCGGGGATCCGAATCAGCCCCAGCATTTT	CASSEVRGDPNQPQHF
TRBV15	TRBJ1-6	NA	NA	TGTGCCACCAGCAGAGATCTGGCGGGCTCGAGAAATTCACCCCTCCACTTT	CATSRDLAGSRNSPLHF
TRBV7-8	TRBJ1-1	NA	NA	TGTGCCAGCAGCGTAGGAGTGGTAACTGAAGCTTTCTTT	CASSVGVVTEAFF
TRBV5-3	TRBJ2-7	NA	TRBD2	TGTGCCAGAAGCGGGGAGACTAGCGGGAGTCCGTACGAGCAGTACTTC	CARSGETSGSPYEQYF
TRBV30	TRBJ1-2	few	NA	TGTGCCTGGAGTGCCCAGGGTCTAGGGGGCTACACCTTC	CAWSAQGLGGYTF
TRBV5-1	TRBJ2-7	NA	TRBD1	TGCGCCAGCAGCTTGGTGACAGGGGTTCCCTACGAGCAGTACTTC	CASSLVTGVPYEQYF
TRBV7-3	TRBJ2-5	few	NA	TGTGCCAGCAGCCCCGACAGGTACCAAGAGACCCAGTACTTC	CASSPDRYQETQYF
TRBV29-1	TRBJ2-2	NA	NA	TGCAGCGTTCTTCCCTCGGGTCTAGCGAACACCGGGGAGCTGTTTTTT	CSVLPSGLANTGELFF
TRBV11-2	TRBJ1-5	NA	NA	TGTGCCAGCAGCTTAGAAGGTCATAGCGGGTTTAGGGAGCCCCAGCATTTT	CASSLEGHSGFREPQHF